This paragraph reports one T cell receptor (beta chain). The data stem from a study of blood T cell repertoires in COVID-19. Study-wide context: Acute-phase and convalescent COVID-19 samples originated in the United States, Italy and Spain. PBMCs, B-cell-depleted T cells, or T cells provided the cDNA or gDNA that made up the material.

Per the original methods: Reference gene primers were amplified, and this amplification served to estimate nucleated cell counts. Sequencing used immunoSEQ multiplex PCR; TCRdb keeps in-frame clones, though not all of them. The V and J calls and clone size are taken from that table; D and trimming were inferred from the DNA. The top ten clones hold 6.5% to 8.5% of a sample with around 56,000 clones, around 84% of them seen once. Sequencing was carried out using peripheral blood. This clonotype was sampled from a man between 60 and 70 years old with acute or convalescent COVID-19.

The CDR3 DNA reads as TGTGCCAGCAGCTCACGGGACACGGATACGCAGTATTTT. The encoded protein is CASSSRDTDTQYF. The chain links TRBV7-6 to TRBJ2-3; maybe TRBD1 (6 bases). Germline assignment: CDR1 SGHVS and CDR2 FNYEAQ. Trimming cost V 4 bases and J 6 bases, with 11 bases left between them. The CDR3 sequence is 13 residues long.